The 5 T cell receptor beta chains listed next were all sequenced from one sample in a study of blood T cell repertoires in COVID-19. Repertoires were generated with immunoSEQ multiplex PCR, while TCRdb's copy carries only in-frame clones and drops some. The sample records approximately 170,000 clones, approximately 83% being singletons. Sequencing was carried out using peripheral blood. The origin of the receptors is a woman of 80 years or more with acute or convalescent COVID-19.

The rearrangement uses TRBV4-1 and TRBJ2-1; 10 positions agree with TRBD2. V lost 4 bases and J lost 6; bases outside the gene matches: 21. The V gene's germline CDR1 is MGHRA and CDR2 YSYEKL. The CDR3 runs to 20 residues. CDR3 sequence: CASSLAPPGSGGVGSNEQFF. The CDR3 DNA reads TGCGCCAGCAGCCTCGCCCCTCCGGGCAGCGGGGGGGTAGGGAGCAATGAGCAGTTCTTC.

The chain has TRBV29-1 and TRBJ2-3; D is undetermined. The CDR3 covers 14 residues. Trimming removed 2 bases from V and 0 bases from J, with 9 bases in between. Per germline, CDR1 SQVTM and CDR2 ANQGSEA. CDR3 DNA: TGCAGCGTTGAAATTGCGGCTAGCACAGATACGCAGTATTTT. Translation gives CSVEIAASTDTQYF.

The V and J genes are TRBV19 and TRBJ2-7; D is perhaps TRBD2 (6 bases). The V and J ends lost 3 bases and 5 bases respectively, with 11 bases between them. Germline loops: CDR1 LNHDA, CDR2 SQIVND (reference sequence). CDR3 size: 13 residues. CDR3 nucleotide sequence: TGTGCCAGTAGTATGGTCGGGGGAAACGAGCAGTACTTC. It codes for CASSMVGGNEQYF.

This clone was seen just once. The DNA of the CDR3 is TGTGCCAGCAGCGTAGCGGTAGCGGGGGTGGATACGCAGTATTTT. Translated, it gives CASSVAVAGVDTQYF. This rearrangement joins TRBV9 to TRBJ2-3, with TRBD2 identical over 9 bases. The CDR3 covers 15 residues. Germline trimming cut 0 bases from V and 6 bases from J; bases unmatched to any gene: 5. CDR1 SGDLS and CDR2 YYNGEE come from the germline V gene.

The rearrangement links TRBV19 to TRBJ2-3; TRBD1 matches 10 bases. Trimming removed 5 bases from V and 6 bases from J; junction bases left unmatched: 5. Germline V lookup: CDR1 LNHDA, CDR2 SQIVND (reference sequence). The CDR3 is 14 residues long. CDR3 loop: CASSDRGLGDTQYF. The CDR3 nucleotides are TGTGCCAGTAGTGACAGGGGGCTGGGGGATACGCAGTATTTT.